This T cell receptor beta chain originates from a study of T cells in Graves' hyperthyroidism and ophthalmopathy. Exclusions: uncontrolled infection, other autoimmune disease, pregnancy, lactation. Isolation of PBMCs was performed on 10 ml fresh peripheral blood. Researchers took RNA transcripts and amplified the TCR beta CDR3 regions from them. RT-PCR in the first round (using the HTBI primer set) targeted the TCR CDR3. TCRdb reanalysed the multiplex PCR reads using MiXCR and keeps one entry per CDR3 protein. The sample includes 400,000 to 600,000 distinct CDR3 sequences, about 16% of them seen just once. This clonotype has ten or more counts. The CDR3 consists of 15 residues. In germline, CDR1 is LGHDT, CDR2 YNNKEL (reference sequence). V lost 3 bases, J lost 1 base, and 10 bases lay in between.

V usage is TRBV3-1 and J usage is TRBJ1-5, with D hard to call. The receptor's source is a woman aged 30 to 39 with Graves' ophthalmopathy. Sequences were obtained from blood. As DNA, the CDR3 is TGTGCCAGCAGCCAGAAAGCCTTGAGCAATCAGCCCCAGCATTTT. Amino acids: CASSQKALSNQPQHF.